The sequence of this T cell receptor beta chain was determined in a study of T cell changes during pregnancy in multiple sclerosis. The data were produced by immunoSEQ multiplex PCR, yet TCRdb's version contains in-frame clones alone and is incomplete. The data contain tens of thousands of clones, approximately 92% of them singletons. This CDR3 has 16 residues. Per germline, CDR1 SGHVS and CDR2 FNYEAQ. The trim removed 3 bases at V and 7 bases at J, leaving 14 bases unmatched. The sequences come from peripheral blood, collected in the first trimester of pregnancy. The rearrangement links TRBV7-6 to TRBJ2-7, with 8 bases lining up with TRBD1. The sequence was collected from a female donor with multiple sclerosis, enrolled in a pregnancy study. The CDR3 nucleotides read TGTGCCAGCAGCTTGCCCGAAGGCAGGGGGCTTGGGGAGCAGTACTTC. Its translation is CASSLPEGRGLGEQYF.